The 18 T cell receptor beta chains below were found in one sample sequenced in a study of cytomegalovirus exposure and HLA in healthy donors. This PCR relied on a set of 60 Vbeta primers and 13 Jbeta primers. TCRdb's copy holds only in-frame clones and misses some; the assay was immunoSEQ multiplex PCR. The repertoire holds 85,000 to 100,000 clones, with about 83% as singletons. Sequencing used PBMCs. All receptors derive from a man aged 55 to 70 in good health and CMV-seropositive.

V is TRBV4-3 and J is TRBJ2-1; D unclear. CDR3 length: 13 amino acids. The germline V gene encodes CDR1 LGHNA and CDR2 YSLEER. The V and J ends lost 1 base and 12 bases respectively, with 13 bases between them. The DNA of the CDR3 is TGCGCCAGCAGCCAAGCTCTCCAGGTCACGCAGTTCTTC. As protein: CASSQALQVTQFF.

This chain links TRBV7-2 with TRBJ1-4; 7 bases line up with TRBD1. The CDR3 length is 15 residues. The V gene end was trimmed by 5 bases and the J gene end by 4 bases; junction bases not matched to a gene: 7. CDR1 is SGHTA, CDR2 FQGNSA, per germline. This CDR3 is CASSPGTADNEKLFF. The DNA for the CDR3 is TGTGCCAGCAGCCCAGGGACAGCCGATAATGAAAAACTGTTTTTT.

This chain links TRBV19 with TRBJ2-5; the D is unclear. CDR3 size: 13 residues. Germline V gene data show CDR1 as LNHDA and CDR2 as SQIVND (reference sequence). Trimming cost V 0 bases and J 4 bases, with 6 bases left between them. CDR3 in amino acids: CASSIEGLETQYF. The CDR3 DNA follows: TGTGCCAGTAGTATAGAGGGCCTAGAGACCCAGTACTTC.

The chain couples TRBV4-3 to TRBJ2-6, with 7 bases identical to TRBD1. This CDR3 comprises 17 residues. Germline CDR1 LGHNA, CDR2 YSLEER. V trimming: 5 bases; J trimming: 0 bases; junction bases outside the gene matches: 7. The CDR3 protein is CASSSYPGGSGANVLTF. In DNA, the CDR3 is TGCGCCAGCAGCTCTTACCCAGGGGGCTCTGGGGCCAACGTCCTGACTTTC.

This CDR3 is CASSYGGAGETQYF. The CDR3, as DNA: TGTGCCAGCAGTTACGGGGGGGCGGGAGAGACCCAGTACTTC. This chain links TRBV6-5 with TRBJ2-5; D is possibly TRBD2 (7 bases). Trimming took off 2 bases at V and 4 bases at J, with 11 bases between the two ends. This CDR3 has 14 amino acids. Germline V gives CDR1 MNHEY, CDR2 SVGAGI.

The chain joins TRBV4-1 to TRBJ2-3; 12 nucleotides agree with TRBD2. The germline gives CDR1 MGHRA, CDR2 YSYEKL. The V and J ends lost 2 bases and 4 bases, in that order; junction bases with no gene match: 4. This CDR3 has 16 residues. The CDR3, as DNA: TGCGCCAGCAGCCAACGACTAGCGGGGGCGGCAGATACGCAGTATTTT. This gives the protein CASSQRLAGAADTQYF.

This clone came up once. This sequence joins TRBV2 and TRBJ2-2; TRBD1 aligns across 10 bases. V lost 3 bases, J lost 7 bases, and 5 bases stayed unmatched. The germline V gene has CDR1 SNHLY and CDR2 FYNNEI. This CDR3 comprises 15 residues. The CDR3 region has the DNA TGTGCCAGCAGTGAGGCGGGACAGGGGATCGGGGAGCTGTTTTTT. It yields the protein CASSEAGQGIGELFF.

The CDR3 sequence is CASSFGEAAFF. The CDR3 DNA follows: TGTGCCAGCAGTTTCGGAGAGGCGGCGTTCTTC. The gene calls are TRBV6-5 and TRBJ2-1; D gene ambiguous. V lost 4 bases, J lost 15 bases, and 13 bases lay in between. Germline CDR1 MNHEY, CDR2 SVGAGI. The CDR3 spans 11 residues.

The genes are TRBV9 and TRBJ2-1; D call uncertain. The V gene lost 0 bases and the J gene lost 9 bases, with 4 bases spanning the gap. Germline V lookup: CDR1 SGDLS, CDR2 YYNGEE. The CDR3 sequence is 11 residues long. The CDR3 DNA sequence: TGTGCCAGCAGCGTAGCTACTGAGCAGTTCTTC. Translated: CASSVATEQFF.

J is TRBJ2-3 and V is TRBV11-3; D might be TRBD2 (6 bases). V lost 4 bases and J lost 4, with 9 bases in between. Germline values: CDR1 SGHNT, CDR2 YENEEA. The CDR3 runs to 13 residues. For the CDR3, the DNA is TGTGCCAGCAGCTGGGGGGAGGCAGATACGCAGTATTTT. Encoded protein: CASSWGEADTQYF.

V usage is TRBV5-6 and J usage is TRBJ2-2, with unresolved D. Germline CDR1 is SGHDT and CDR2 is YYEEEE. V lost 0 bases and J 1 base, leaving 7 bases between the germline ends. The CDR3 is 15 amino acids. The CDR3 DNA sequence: TGTGCCAGCAGCTTGGGGCTGCTGAACACCGGGGAGCTGTTTTTT. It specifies CASSLGLLNTGELFF.

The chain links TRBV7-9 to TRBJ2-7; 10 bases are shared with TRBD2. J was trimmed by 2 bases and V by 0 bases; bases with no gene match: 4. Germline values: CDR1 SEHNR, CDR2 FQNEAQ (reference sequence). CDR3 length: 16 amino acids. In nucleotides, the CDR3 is TGTGCCAGCAGCTTAGCACTAGCGGGGACCCCCTACGAGCAGTACTTC. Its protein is CASSLALAGTPYEQYF.

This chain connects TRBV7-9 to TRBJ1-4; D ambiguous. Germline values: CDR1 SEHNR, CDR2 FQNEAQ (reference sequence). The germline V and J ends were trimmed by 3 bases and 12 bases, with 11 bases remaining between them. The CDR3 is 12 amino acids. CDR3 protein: CASSFVAEELFF. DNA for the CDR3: TGTGCCAGCAGCTTTGTGGCCGAGGAACTGTTTTTT.

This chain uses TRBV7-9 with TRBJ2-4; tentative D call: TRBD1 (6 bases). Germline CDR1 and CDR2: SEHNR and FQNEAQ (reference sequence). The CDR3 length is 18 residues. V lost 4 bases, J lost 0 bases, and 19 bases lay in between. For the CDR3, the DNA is TGTGCCAGCAGCTACCGGGACACCCACCCATTAGCCAAAAACATTCAGTACTTC. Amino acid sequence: CASSYRDTHPLAKNIQYF.

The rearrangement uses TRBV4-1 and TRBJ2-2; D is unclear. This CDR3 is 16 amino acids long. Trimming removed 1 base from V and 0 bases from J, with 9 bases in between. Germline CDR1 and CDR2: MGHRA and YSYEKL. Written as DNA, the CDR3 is TGCGCCAGCAGCCAAGTTATTAGCACGAACACCGGGGAGCTGTTTTTT. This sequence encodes CASSQVISTNTGELFF.

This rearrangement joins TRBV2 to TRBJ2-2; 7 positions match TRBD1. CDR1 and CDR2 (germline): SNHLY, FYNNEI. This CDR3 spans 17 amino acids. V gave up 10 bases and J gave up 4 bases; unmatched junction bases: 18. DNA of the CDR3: TGTGCCATCACCGGGACAGCATTAGTACAAACCACCGGGGAGCTGTTTTTT. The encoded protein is CAITGTALVQTTGELFF.

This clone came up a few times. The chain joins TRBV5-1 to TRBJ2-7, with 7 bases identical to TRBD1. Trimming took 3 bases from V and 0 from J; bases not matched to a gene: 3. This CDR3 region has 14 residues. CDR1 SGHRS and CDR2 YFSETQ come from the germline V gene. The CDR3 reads CASSSQGDSYEQYF. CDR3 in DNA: TGCGCCAGCAGCTCCCAGGGGGACTCCTACGAGCAGTACTTC.

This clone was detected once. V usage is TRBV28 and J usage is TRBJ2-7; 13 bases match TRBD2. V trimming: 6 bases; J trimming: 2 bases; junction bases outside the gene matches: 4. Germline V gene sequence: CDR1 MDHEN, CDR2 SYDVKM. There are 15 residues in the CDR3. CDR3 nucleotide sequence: TGTGCCAGCAGAGGGGGACTAGCGGGGACCTACGAGCAGTACTTC. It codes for CASRGGLAGTYEQYF.